These 17 T cell receptor beta chains share one sample of origin, sequenced in a study of blood T cells in healthy people across ages. Together with a sample-barcoded 5' primer, a J-beta primer mix was included in a second PCR lasting about 6 to 11 cycles. TCRdb reprocessed the 5' RACE reads with MiXCR, giving one entry per CDR3 protein. The sample includes 1.5 million to 1.8 million distinct CDR3 sequences, approximately 42% of them seen just once. Sample: blood. The source is a woman under 30 in good health.

This chain joins TRBV5-1 and TRBJ1-1, with TRBD1 as a possible D gene (6 bases). V lost 4 bases, J lost 7 bases, and 17 bases lay in between. The CDR3 loop spans 14 amino acids. Germline-derived CDR1 and CDR2 are SGHRS and YFSETQ. CDR3 amino acids: CASSQIPGQVEAFF. The CDR3 region has the DNA TGCGCCAGCAGCCAGATTCCGGGACAAGTTGAAGCTTTCTTT.

This clonotype was found a few times. The rearrangement uses TRBV12-3 or TRBV12-4 and TRBJ1-4, with unresolved D. The CDR3 extends over 15 amino acids. Trimming left V 7 bases short and J 2 bases short, with 14 bases between. The CDR3: CASTSTQSTNEKLFF. The CDR3 nucleotides read TGTGCCAGCACTTCCACCCAATCTACTAATGAAAAACTGTTTTTT.

This clonotype has only a few counts. V and J are TRBV7-9 and TRBJ2-3; 7 bases are shared with TRBD2. This CDR3 is 12 amino acids long. V was pared by 3 bases and J by 14 bases, with 8 bases of the junction left unmatched. Germline values: CDR1 SEHNR, CDR2 FQNEAQ (reference sequence). The CDR3 sequence: CASSFLGTMWYF. CDR3 in DNA: TGTGCCAGCAGCTTTTTAGGGACTATGTGGTATTTT.

Concerning this clonotype itself: The junction does not match germline at one end; this may be a read error. This rearrangement joins TRBV27 to TRBJ2-1, with TRBD1 identical over 8 bases. Germline V gene lookup returns CDR1 MNHEY and CDR2 SMNVEV (reference sequence). The CDR3 has 14 residues. In DNA form, the CDR3 reads TGTGCCAGCGTAGTTCGACAGGGGTACAATGAGCGGTTCTTC. Residues: CASVVRQGYNERFF.

The chain joins TRBV29-1 to TRBJ1-5; no clear D. Germline lookup yields CDR1 SQVTM and CDR2 ANQGSEA. Trimming took 4 bases from V and 3 from J, leaving 19 bases between them. CDR3 length equals 16 residues. CDR3 in amino acids: CSVGFRAPAPNQPQHF. CDR3 in DNA: TGCAGCGTTGGTTTCCGGGCCCCGGCCCCCAATCAGCCCCAGCATTTT.

The V call is TRBV10-3, the J call TRBJ2-1, with no clear D. CDR1 ENHRY and CDR2 SYGVKD come from the germline V gene. The CDR3 is made up of 13 amino acids. Trimming removed 8 bases from V and 0 bases from J, with 8 bases in between. CDR3 sequence: CAIGPSSYNEQFF. The CDR3, as DNA: TGTGCCATCGGTCCGAGCTCCTACAATGAGCAGTTCTTC.

This chain connects TRBV2 to TRBJ2-3; 9 bases agree with TRBD2. Per the germline V gene, CDR1 is SNHLY and CDR2 is FYNNEI. J gave up 3 bases and V 9 bases, and 16 bases lay outside the gene matches. CDR3 length: 17 residues. The CDR3 here is CARVKISAGGRTDTQYF. The CDR3, as DNA: TGTGCCAGAGTGAAAATTTCGGCGGGGGGGCGAACAGATACGCAGTATTTT.

The chain carries TRBV12-3 or TRBV12-4 and TRBJ2-1; possibly TRBD1 for D (5 bases). The J call may be faulty, since TRBJ2-7 better matches the DNA end. The CDR3 is 15 amino acids. The chain's CDR3 is CASSLWGSSYNEQYF. DNA of the CDR3: TGTGCCAGCAGTTTATGGGGCTCGTCCTACAATGAGCAGTACTTC.

This clonotype came up once. This chain uses TRBV7-6 with TRBJ1-4; TRBD1 is a possible D gene (5 bases). The CDR3 length is 14 residues. The germline V gene encodes CDR1 SGHVS and CDR2 FNYEAQ. Trimming shortened V by 3 bases and J by 10 bases, and 15 bases separated the two germline ends. The CDR3 reads CASSLNWGDRKLFF. The CDR3 DNA sequence: TGTGCCAGCAGCTTGAACTGGGGGGATCGAAAACTGTTTTTT.

The chain carries TRBV4-2 and TRBJ2-7, with D unclear. This CDR3 has 15 residues. CDR1 and CDR2 (germline): LGHNA, YNFKEQ. Deletions cut 0 bases from V and 5 bases from J, with 14 bases between. CDR3: CASSQEVRPPDEQYF. As DNA, the CDR3 is TGTGCCAGCAGCCAAGAGGTAAGGCCGCCCGACGAGCAGTACTTC.

This clonotype has more than one count but fewer than ten. The chain couples TRBV6-2 or TRBV6-3 to TRBJ1-2, with D perhaps TRBD1 (5 bases). This CDR3 spans 12 amino acids. Germline loops: CDR1 MNHEY, CDR2 SVGEGT. Trimming cost V 2 bases and J 7 bases, with 8 bases left between them. CDR3: CASSYQGTGYTF. In nucleotides, the CDR3 is TGTGCCAGCAGTTACCAAGGGACTGGCTACACCTTC.

This chain joins TRBV4-1 and TRBJ2-1, with 7 positions matching TRBD1. Per germline, CDR1 MGHRA and CDR2 YSYEKL. J was trimmed by 4 bases and V by 4 bases; bases with no gene match: 10. The CDR3 is 16 amino acids. CDR3 region: CASSRGTVLGYNEQFF. The CDR3 nucleotides read TGCGCCAGCAGCCGGGGGACAGTCTTAGGGTACAATGAGCAGTTCTTC.

The chain recombines TRBV20-1 with TRBJ1-1, with TRBD1 matching over 8 bases. CDR1 DFQATT and CDR2 SNEGSKA come from the germline V gene (reference sequence). The V and J ends lost 6 bases and 11 bases, in that order; junction bases with no gene match: 11. The CDR3 is 12 residues long. Written as DNA, the CDR3 is TGCAGTGCCCATGGCCTCAGGGGGCTGGCTTTCTTT. It translates to CSAHGLRGLAFF.

This clonotype has more than one count but fewer than ten. This chain uses TRBV20-1 with TRBJ1-5; 7 nucleotides align to TRBD1. The CDR3 runs 13 residues. CDR1 and CDR2 (germline): DFQATT, SNEGSKA (reference sequence). Germline trimming cut 0 bases from V and 11 bases from J; bases unmatched to any gene: 7. DNA for the CDR3: TGCAGTGCTAGAGATGGGACAGAAAGAACCCAGCATTTT. Translating it yields CSARDGTERTQHF.

V gene TRBV4-3 combines with J gene TRBJ2-1; D possibly corresponds to TRBD1 (5 bases). The CDR3 is 15 residues long. The germline V gene has CDR1 LGHNA and CDR2 YSLEER. Trimming stripped 0 bases from V and 6 bases from J, with 12 bases between. This CDR3 reads CASSQDVAGPNEQFF. CDR3 DNA sequence: TGCGCCAGCAGCCAAGATGTTGCAGGGCCCAATGAGCAGTTCTTC.

The J gene is TRBJ1-1, the V gene TRBV7-9; TRBD1 aligns across 8 bases. Germline V gene data show CDR1 as SEHNR and CDR2 as FQNEAQ (reference sequence). The V gene end was trimmed by 2 bases and the J gene end by 0 bases; junction bases not matched to a gene: 5. The CDR3 covers 16 residues. The chain's CDR3 is CASSLTGGRMNTEAFF. CDR3 in DNA: TGTGCCAGCAGCTTAACAGGGGGGAGGATGAACACTGAAGCTTTCTTT. Supplemented by reference TRBV7-9 and TRBJ1-1, the full variable domain reads DTGVSQNPRHKITKRGQNVTFRCDPISEHNRLYWYRQTLGQGPEFLTYFQNEAQLEKSRLLSDRFSAERPKGSFSTLEIQRTEQGDSAMYLCASSLTGGRMNTEAFFGQGTRLTVV.

The chain recombines TRBV25-1 with TRBJ2-7; D perhaps matches TRBD2 (5 bases). The CDR3 has 15 residues. The V gene's germline CDR1 is MGHDK and CDR2 SYGVNS. V lost 2 bases to trimming and J lost 3 bases, with 14 bases between them. The CDR3 is CASSEGPGRGYEQYF. Written as DNA, the CDR3 is TGTGCCAGCAGTGAAGGTCCCGGACGGGGCTACGAGCAGTACTTC.